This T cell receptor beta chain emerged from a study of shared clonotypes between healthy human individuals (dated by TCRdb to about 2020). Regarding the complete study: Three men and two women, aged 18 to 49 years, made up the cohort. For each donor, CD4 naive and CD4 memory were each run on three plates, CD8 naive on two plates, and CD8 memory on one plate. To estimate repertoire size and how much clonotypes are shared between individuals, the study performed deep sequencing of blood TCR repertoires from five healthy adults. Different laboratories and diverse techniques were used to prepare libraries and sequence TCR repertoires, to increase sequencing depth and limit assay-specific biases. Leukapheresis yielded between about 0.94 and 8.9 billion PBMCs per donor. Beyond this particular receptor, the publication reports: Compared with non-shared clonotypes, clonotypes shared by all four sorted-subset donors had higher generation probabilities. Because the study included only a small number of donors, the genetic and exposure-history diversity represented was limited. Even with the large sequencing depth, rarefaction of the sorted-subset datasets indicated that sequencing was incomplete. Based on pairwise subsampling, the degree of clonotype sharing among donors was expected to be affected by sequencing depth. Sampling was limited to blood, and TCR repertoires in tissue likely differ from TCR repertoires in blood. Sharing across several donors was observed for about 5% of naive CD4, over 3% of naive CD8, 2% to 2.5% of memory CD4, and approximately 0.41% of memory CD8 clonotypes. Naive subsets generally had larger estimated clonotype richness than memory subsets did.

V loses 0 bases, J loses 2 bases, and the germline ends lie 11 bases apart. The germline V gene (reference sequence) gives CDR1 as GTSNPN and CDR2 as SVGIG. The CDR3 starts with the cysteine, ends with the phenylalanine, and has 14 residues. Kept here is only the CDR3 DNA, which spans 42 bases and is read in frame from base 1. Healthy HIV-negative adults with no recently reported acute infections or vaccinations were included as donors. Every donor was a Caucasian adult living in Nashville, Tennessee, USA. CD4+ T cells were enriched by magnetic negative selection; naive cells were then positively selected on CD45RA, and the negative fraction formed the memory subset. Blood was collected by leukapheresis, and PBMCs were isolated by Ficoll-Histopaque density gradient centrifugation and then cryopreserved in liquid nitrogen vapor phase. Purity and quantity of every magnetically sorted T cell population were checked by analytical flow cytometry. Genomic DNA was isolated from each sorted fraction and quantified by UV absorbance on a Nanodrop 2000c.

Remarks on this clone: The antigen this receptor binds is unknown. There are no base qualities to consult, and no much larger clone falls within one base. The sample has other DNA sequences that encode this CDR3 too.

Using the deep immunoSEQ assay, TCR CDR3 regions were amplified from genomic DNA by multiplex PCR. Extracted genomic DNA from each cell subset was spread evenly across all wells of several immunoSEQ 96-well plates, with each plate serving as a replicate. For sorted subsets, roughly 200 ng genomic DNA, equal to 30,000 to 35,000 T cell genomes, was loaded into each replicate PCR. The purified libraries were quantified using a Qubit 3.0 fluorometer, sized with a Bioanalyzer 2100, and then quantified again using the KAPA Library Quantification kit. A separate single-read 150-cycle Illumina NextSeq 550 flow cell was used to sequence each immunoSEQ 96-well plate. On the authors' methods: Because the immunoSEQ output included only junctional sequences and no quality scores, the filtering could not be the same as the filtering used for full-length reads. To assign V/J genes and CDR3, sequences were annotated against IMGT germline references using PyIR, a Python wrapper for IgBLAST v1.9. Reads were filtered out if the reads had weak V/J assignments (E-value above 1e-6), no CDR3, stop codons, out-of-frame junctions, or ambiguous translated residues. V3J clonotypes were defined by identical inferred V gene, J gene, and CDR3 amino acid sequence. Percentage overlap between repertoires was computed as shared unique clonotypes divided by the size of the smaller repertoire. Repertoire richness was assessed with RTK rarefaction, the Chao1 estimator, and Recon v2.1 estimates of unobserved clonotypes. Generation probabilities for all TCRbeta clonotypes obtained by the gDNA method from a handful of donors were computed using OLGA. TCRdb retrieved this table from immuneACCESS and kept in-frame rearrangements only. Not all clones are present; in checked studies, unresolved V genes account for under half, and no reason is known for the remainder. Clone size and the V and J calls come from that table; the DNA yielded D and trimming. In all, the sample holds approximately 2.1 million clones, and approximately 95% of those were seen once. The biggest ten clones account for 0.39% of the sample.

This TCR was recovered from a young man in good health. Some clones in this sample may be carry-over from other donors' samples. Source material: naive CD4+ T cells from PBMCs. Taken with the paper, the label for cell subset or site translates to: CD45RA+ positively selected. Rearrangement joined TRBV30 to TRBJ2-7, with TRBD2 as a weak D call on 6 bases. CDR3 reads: CAWSVSGGPYEQYF. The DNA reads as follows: TGTGCCTGGAGTGTATCCGGGGGACCCTACGAGCAGTACTTC.